This T cell receptor (beta chain) was profiled in a study of blood T cell repertoires in COVID-19 (dated by TCRdb to 2020 to 2022). Describing the broader study: The collaborator samples originated in the United States, Italy and Spain and spanned the acute and convalescent phases of COVID-19. The prospective study material was composed of cDNA or gDNA derived from T cells, B-cell-depleted T cells, or PBMCs. Samples were obtained from the ongoing ImmuneRACE study (first 160 participants) and from some 1,200 subjects provided by 6 global collaborators. Where available, HLA class I and class II types were taken from metadata supplied by the sample provider and were not determined by assay-based typing. Nearly every sample came with metadata listing a de-identified subject ID, COVID-19 status, age in years and sex. The repertoires were released in a freely available public database intended as a resource for research on the immune response to SARS-CoV-2. The dataset comprised deeply sampled blood TCRbeta repertoires from subjects exposed to, actively infected with, or recovered from COVID-19.

In regard to this clone: Its antigen specificity is not known. Base qualities are not recorded, but no much larger clone differs from it by a single base.

TCRbeta CDR3 regions were amplified from genomic DNA by means of the immunoSEQ Assay, a bias-controlled multiplex PCR. For the original study's pipeline: The number of nucleated cells in each sample was estimated by amplification of reference gene primers within the assay. Sequence reads were collapsed and filtered to measure the absolute abundance of every unique TCRbeta CDR3 rearrangement. For each sample, productive Simpson clonality was calculated by taking the square root of Simpson's diversity index across productive rearrangements. In TCRdb, the immuneACCESS table is reduced to in-frame sequences with V and J assigned. These tables do not hold every clone; where another copy was compared, an unresolved V gene accounts for under half, and the others remain unexplained. V, J and clone size were drawn from that table, and D and trimming were deduced from the DNA. The sample table holds approximately 200,000 clones, of which approximately 90% were seen once. The ten largest clones take up 10% of the sample.

Counted from cysteine to phenylalanine, this CDR3 has 12 amino acids. Only CDR3 DNA is held: 36 bases, read in frame from base 1. The germline ends are 12 bases apart after V is trimmed by 5 bases and J by 10 bases. Study-level results and caveats: The amount of clinical and demographic metadata varied by source and participant and was provided uncurated.

Participants in the prospective study were enrolled through a virtual design, were aged about 18 to 100 years, and lived in under 25 United States geographic areas. In the prospective study, participants were assigned to cohorts based on the clinical history participants reported in a screening survey and a study questionnaire. In the prospective study, whole blood, serum and a nasopharyngeal or oropharyngeal swab were collected from each participant by mobile phlebotomists. Additional blood draws and questionnaires over a 2-month period could optionally be provided by prospective study participants. Before DNA extraction, blood samples from the prospective study were shipped at room temperature or frozen.

The chain uses TRBV12-3 or TRBV12-4 and TRBJ1-3, and TRBD1 may be the D gene, going by 5 matching bases. The source of this sequence is a man between 18 and 29 years old with acute COVID-19. The specimen sequenced was PBMCs or T cells enriched from blood (not recorded which). The CDR3 loop reads CASSRGGMTIYF. Read as DNA, the sequence is TGTGCCAGCAGTAGGGGCGGGATGACCATATATTTT.